Presented here are 24 T cell receptor beta chains from one specimen sequenced in a study of blood T cell repertoires in COVID-19. TCRdb's copy holds only in-frame clones and misses some; the assay was immunoSEQ multiplex PCR. The table has a few hundred thousand clones, approximately 91% seen once. Sequencing was done on a sample of PBMCs or T cells enriched from blood (not recorded which). The receptors shown here come from a woman aged 35 to 49 who had recovered from COVID-19.

This clone has more than one count but fewer than ten. J is TRBJ1-4 and V is TRBV30, with 9 nucleotides matching TRBD1. The germline gives CDR1 GTSNPN, CDR2 SVGIG (reference sequence). The length of the CDR3 is 14 residues. V was pared by 4 bases and J by 3 bases, with 3 bases of the junction left unmatched. The CDR3 loop is CAWTTGGANEKLFF. The DNA for the CDR3 is TGTGCCTGGACCACAGGGGGCGCTAATGAAAAACTGTTTTTT. Drawing the rest from reference TRBV30 and TRBJ1-4, the complete variable domain is SQTIHQWPATLVQPVGSPLSLECTVEGTSNPNLYWYRQAAGRGLQLLFYSVGIGQISSEVPQNLSASRPQDRQFILSSKKLLLSDSGFYLCAWTTGGANEKLFFGSGTQLSVL.

V is TRBV24-1 and J is TRBJ2-1, with D tentatively TRBD1 (5 bases). There are 15 residues in the CDR3. Germline CDR1 KGHDR, CDR2 SFDVKD. The germline V and J ends were trimmed by 10 bases and 1 base, with 16 bases remaining between them. This CDR3 is CATSNPRVSYNEQFF. For the CDR3, the DNA is TGTGCCACTAGTAACCCCAGGGTATCCTACAATGAGCAGTTCTTC.

The chain has TRBV11-2 and TRBJ2-1, with 7 bases aligning to TRBD1. The trim removed 3 bases at V and 8 bases at J, leaving 1 base unmatched. This CDR3 contains 12 residues. The germline V gene encodes CDR1 SGHAT and CDR2 FQNNGV. The chain's CDR3 is CASSLTGYEQFF. CDR3 DNA sequence: TGTGCCAGCAGCTTGACAGGGTATGAGCAGTTCTTC. The variable domain in full, with the rest retrieved from reference TRBV11-2 and TRBJ2-1, is EAGVAQSPRYKIIEKRQSVAFWCNPISGHATLYWYQQILGQGPKLLIQFQNNGVVDDSQLPKDRFSAERLKGVDSTLKIQPAKLEDSAVYLCASSLTGYEQFFGPGTRLTVL.

The V gene is TRBV5-4, the J gene TRBJ2-6, with D tentatively TRBD1 (5 bases). Germline V gives CDR1 SGHNT, CDR2 YYREEE (reference sequence). The CDR3 spans 16 residues. Trimming cost V 4 bases and J 2 bases, with 13 bases left between them. The DNA for the CDR3 is TGTGCCAGCAGCCGACAGATCTCCGCTGGGGCCAACGTCCTGACTTTC. This sequence encodes CASSRQISAGANVLTF.

This sequence joins TRBV9 and TRBJ2-1; D call uncertain. The V end was cut by 1 base, the J end by 9 bases, with 8 bases between. The CDR3 has 12 amino acids. Germline-derived CDR1 and CDR2 are SGDLS and YYNGEE. CDR3 amino acids: CASSVIGGEQFF. Written as DNA, the CDR3 is TGTGCCAGCAGCGTAATTGGCGGTGAGCAGTTCTTC.

This chain uses TRBV6-1 with TRBJ1-1, with unresolved D. V shed 2 bases and J shed 1 base, with 8 bases lying between them. The germline CDR1 and CDR2 sequences are MNHNS and SASEGT. This CDR3 has 14 amino acids. CDR3 protein: CASSELTGNTEAFF. The CDR3 coding sequence is TGTGCCAGCAGTGAATTAACGGGGAACACTGAAGCTTTCTTT.

The chain recombines TRBV29-1 with TRBJ1-4, with D possibly TRBD1 on 6 matching bases. The length of the CDR3 is 12 residues. The germline gives CDR1 SQVTM, CDR2 ANQGSEA. V lost 4 bases, J lost 7 bases, and 10 bases lay in between. CDR3 sequence reads: CSVVGDTEKLFF. CDR3 DNA sequence: TGCAGCGTTGTCGGGGACACTGAAAAACTGTTTTTT.

The V gene is TRBV30, the J gene TRBJ2-1; TRBD2 matches at 10 bases. The CDR3 extends over 17 amino acids. The germline gives CDR1 GTSNPN, CDR2 SVGIG (reference sequence). The V gene end was trimmed by 0 bases and the J gene end by 3 bases; junction bases not matched to a gene: 8. The CDR3: CAWSVKAGGPSYNEQFF. DNA of the CDR3: TGTGCCTGGAGTGTGAAAGCGGGAGGGCCGAGCTACAATGAGCAGTTCTTC.

Remarks on this clone: A much larger clonotype is one base distant, so this may be a read error. V gene TRBV5-4 combines with J gene TRBJ2-7, with 7 bases fitting TRBD1. The V and J ends lost 4 bases and 3 bases, in that order; junction bases with no gene match: 1. This CDR3 contains 12 residues. The V gene's germline CDR1 is SGHNT and CDR2 YYREEE (reference sequence). The CDR3 sequence is CASSPGGYEQYF. DNA of the CDR3: TGTGCCAGCAGCCCAGGGGGCTACGAGCAGTACTTC.

V is TRBV9 and J is TRBJ1-1; D is possibly TRBD1 (5 bases). Germline CDR1 reads SGDLS; CDR2 reads YYNGEE. The CDR3 has 16 residues. V was trimmed by 0 bases and J by 5 bases, leaving 17 bases between them. The CDR3 protein is CASSVVPGNRGTEAFF. DNA for the CDR3: TGTGCCAGCAGCGTAGTGCCAGGGAATCGTGGGACTGAAGCTTTCTTT.

V usage is TRBV7-6 and J usage is TRBJ2-3, with 11 bases identical to TRBD2. The germline V gene encodes CDR1 SGHVS and CDR2 FNYEAQ. The length of the CDR3 is 15 residues. With 8 bases clipped from V and 5 bases from J, the junction kept 9 bases outside the gene matches. DNA for the CDR3: TGTGCCAGCGCAACAACTAGCGGGAGTCTAGATACGCAGTATTTT. Residues: CASATTSGSLDTQYF. The full variable domain, with the rest looked up from reference TRBV7-6 and TRBJ2-3, is GAGVSQSPRYKVTKRGQDVALRCDPISGHVSLYWYRQALGQGPEFLTYFNYEAQQDKSGLPNDRFSAERPEGSISTLTIQRTEQRDSAMYRCASATTSGSLDTQYFGPGTRLTVL.

The rearrangement links TRBV5-8 to TRBJ1-2, with D uncertain. V lost 0 bases and J lost 8, with 5 bases in between. CDR3 length: 11 residues. Germline V lookup: CDR1 SGHTS, CDR2 YDEGEE. The CDR3 is CASSLVGGYTF. CDR3 in DNA: TGTGCCAGCAGCTTGGTCGGGGGCTACACCTTC. Based on the CDR3 plus reference TRBV5-8 and TRBJ1-2, the full variable domain is EAGVTQSPTHLIKTRGQQATLRCSPISGHTSVYWYQQALGLGLQFLLWYDEGEERNRGNFPPRFSGRQFPNYSSELNVNALELEDSALYLCASSLVGGYTFGSGTRLTVV.

The rearrangement links TRBV3-1 (or the pseudogene TRBV3-2) to TRBJ1-1, with no clear D. This CDR3 region has 11 residues. From germline, CDR1 is LGHDT and CDR2 YNNKEL (reference sequence). V was shortened by 3 bases and J by 5 bases, with 4 bases between the two germline ends. This chain's CDR3 is CASSHSTEAFF. Here the CDR3 DNA reads TGTGCCAGCAGCCATTCTACTGAAGCTTTCTTT.

The rearrangement joins TRBV19 to TRBJ1-5; possible D gene TRBD1, 5 bases. CDR1 is LNHDA, CDR2 SQIVND, per germline (reference sequence). Deletions cut 11 bases from V and 9 bases from J, with 20 bases between. The CDR3 extends over 13 amino acids. The CDR3 spells CAGGRGYNTPQHF. For the CDR3, the DNA is TGTGCCGGAGGGAGGGGTTATAATACGCCCCAGCATTTT.

V usage is TRBV19 and J usage is TRBJ1-6, with TRBD1 identical over 7 bases. Per germline, CDR1 LNHDA and CDR2 SQIVND (reference sequence). With 6 bases clipped from V and 7 bases from J, the junction kept 9 bases outside the gene matches. The CDR3 runs to 15 residues. The CDR3 DNA reads as TGTGCCAGTAGGAAATCCGGGACAGAGAATTCACCCCTCCACTTT. Encoded protein: CASRKSGTENSPLHF. The full variable domain, completed using reference TRBV19 and TRBJ1-6, is DGGITQSPKYLFRKEGQNVTLSCEQNLNHDAMYWYRQDPGQGLRLIYYSQIVNDFQKGDIAEGYSVSREKKESFPLTVTSAQKNPTAFYLCASRKSGTENSPLHFGNGTRLTVT.

This sequence joins TRBV6-2 or TRBV6-3 and TRBJ2-7; D not resolved. Looked up from germline, CDR1 is MNHEY and CDR2 is SVGEGT. Trimming cost V 5 bases and J 10 bases, with 15 bases left between them. CDR3 length: 12 amino acids. The CDR3 protein is CASSAPRVVQYF. The DNA for the CDR3 is TGTGCCAGCAGTGCCCCCCGGGTTGTACAGTACTTC.

This chain uses TRBV28 with TRBJ1-2, with D possibly matching TRBD1 (6 bases). Germline V gene sequence: CDR1 MDHEN, CDR2 SYDVKM. This CDR3 has 14 amino acids. V lost 8 bases and J lost 2, with 15 bases in between. The DNA of the CDR3 is TGTGCCAGCCTGGGGGGGGCGGCCAACTATGGCTACACCTTC. Translated, it gives CASLGGAANYGYTF.

V gene TRBV19 combines with J gene TRBJ1-1; D is undetermined. Germline CDR1 reads LNHDA; CDR2 reads SQIVND (reference sequence). The CDR3 loop spans 13 amino acids. Trimming took off 4 bases at V and 3 bases at J, with 9 bases between the two ends. The CDR3 coding sequence is TGTGCCAGTAGTACCCAGGCGCACACTGAAGCTTTCTTT. It is translated as CASSTQAHTEAFF.

The chain has TRBV7-9 and TRBJ1-1; no clear D. V lost 8 bases to trimming and J lost 1 base, with 11 bases between them. There are 13 residues in the CDR3. Germline V gene sequence: CDR1 SEHNR, CDR2 FQNEAQ (reference sequence). CDR3: CASGVGRNTEAFF. The CDR3 DNA reads as TGTGCCAGCGGGGTAGGGAGGAACACTGAAGCTTTCTTT.

The count of this clone is one. V and J are TRBV20-1 and TRBJ2-1; 10 bases fit TRBD2. The CDR3 extends over 15 amino acids. Germline values: CDR1 DFQATT, CDR2 SNEGSKA (reference sequence). The ends lost 3 bases at V and 10 bases at J; junction bases unmatched: 12. CDR3 nucleotides: TGCAGTGCTAGTATACGGCTAGCGGGAGTAGGGGAGCAGTTCTTC. Translating it yields CSASIRLAGVGEQFF.

V usage is TRBV5-1 and J usage is TRBJ1-4; possibly TRBD1 for D (6 bases). Germline CDR1 reads SGHRS; CDR2 reads YFSETQ. Trimming removed 0 bases at V and 8 bases at J, with 14 bases between. This CDR3 comprises 15 residues. The CDR3 sequence: CASSLVQGTGEKLFF. The CDR3 DNA sequence: TGCGCCAGCAGCTTGGTCCAGGGGACGGGCGAAAAACTGTTTTTT.

This CDR3 reads CAISESLQDRGNTGELFF. For the CDR3, the DNA is TGTGCCATCAGTGAGTCCCTCCAGGACAGGGGTAACACCGGGGAGCTGTTTTTT. This rearrangement joins TRBV10-3 to TRBJ2-2; 9 bases match TRBD1. Per germline, CDR1 ENHRY and CDR2 SYGVKD. This CDR3 contains 18 residues. Trimming removed 0 bases from V and 2 bases from J; junction bases left unmatched: 7.

The J gene is TRBJ1-1, the V gene TRBV7-2; tentative D call: TRBD1 (6 bases). The CDR3 totals 13 residues. Trimming shortened V by 6 bases and J by 4 bases, and 12 bases separated the two germline ends. Germline values: CDR1 SGHTA, CDR2 FQGNSA. DNA for the CDR3: TGTGCCAGCAGTTCAGGGGTTCGCACTGAAGCTTTCTTT. The encoded protein is CASSSGVRTEAFF.

The chain combines TRBV18 with TRBJ2-7; 8 bases agree with TRBD1. CDR1 is KGHSH and CDR2 is LQKENI in the germline V gene. Unmatched junction bases numbered 3, after V lost 2 bases and J lost 3 bases. The CDR3 runs 14 residues. CDR3 region: CASSPDRGNYEQYF. The CDR3 DNA sequence: TGTGCCAGCTCACCAGACAGGGGAAACTACGAGCAGTACTTC. Drawing the rest from reference TRBV18 and TRBJ2-7, the complete variable domain is NAGVMQNPRHLVRRRGQEARLRCSPMKGHSHVYWYRQLPEEGLKFMVYLQKENIIDESGMPKERFSAEFPKEGPSILRIQQVVRGDSAAYFCASSPDRGNYEQYFGPGTRLTVT.